The rows below give T cell receptor beta chains drawn from one sample of a study of blood T cell repertoires in COVID-19. Generated by immunoSEQ multiplex PCR, the TCRdb table keeps only in-frame clones and is missing some. The sample has tens of thousands of clones; roughly nine tenths are singletons. The sample consisted of peripheral blood. These receptors were collected from a man in his sixties with active COVID-19. Each CDR3 is given without its conserved first and last residue. A D gene is named only where the DNA matches it firmly. Only some rows state a clone size, as once, few, many or a class for expanded clones.

abundance	j_gene	len	d_gene	v_gene	CDR3aa
.	TRBJ2-2	14	TRBD1	TRBV6-5	ASSWGWDRDTGELF
once	TRBJ1-2	11	TRBD1	TRBV11-2	ASSRDRGDGYT
.	TRBJ2-7	14	TRBD2	TRBV5-4	ASSRGLAGGPREQY
.	TRBJ2-2	14	.	TRBV10-1	ASSDREATTGGELF
.	TRBJ2-3	17	TRBD2	TRBV11-2	ASRPVTYLAGISTDTQY
.	TRBJ2-1	13	.	TRBV28	ASSSSRELDNEQF
medium-sized	TRBJ1-3	14	.	TRBV11-2	ASSLPRTDSGNTIY
.	TRBJ2-1	14	TRBD2	TRBV19	ASSSSLASSYNEQF
.	TRBJ2-7	14	.	TRBV28	ASSSQGLRSSYEQY
.	TRBJ2-4	12	.	TRBV21-1	ASSKEAGRTLQY
.	TRBJ2-7	12	TRBD1	TRBV20-1	SASGTADSYEQY
.	TRBJ2-3	17	TRBD2	TRBV13	ASSLAWTSGETSTDTQY
.	TRBJ2-5	12	TRBD1	TRBV27	ASSFYRGQETQY
.	TRBJ2-7	15	TRBD2	TRBV6-2/TRBV6-3	ASSKPGLAGVRYEQY
.	TRBJ2-7	12	.	TRBV29-1	SAITGKSPYEQY
.	TRBJ1-4	12	.	TRBV28	ASSLTDSNEKLF
.	TRBJ2-2	14	TRBD2	TRBV3-1/TRBV3-2	ASSLAGGSHTGELF
few	TRBJ2-3	14	TRBD2	TRBV4-3	ASSQAPLAVADTQY
once	TRBJ2-1	13	TRBD2	TRBV4-1	ASSHARLAFDEQF
once	TRBJ1-1	9	TRBD1	TRBV6-2/TRBV6-3	ASSLGQGAF
once	TRBJ1-1	11	.	TRBV7-2	ASSLQYQTEAF
.	TRBJ2-1	13	TRBD2	TRBV7-2	ASSSDSGGYNEQF
.	TRBJ1-6	12	TRBD1	TRBV28	ASSRGQGASPLH
.	TRBJ1-4	11	TRBD1	TRBV15	ATSRPDRGLLF
.	TRBJ2-7	13	TRBD1	TRBV7-8	ASSVRQGALVEQY
.	TRBJ2-7	14	TRBD1	TRBV5-4	ASKTFGTGGAYEQY
.	TRBJ2-3	13	TRBD2	TRBV7-2	ASSLGLAVTDTQY
.	TRBJ2-5	13	TRBD2	TRBV28	ASSVPGLGGETQY
.	TRBJ1-3	13	.	TRBV5-1	ASSLGDIVGNTIY
.	TRBJ2-2	12	TRBD1	TRBV24-1	ATAGTGRTGELF
.	TRBJ1-1	10	.	TRBV28	ASSLPVTEAF
.	TRBJ1-2	14	TRBD1	TRBV28	ASSLGLDRKNYGYT
.	TRBJ2-2	15	TRBD2	TRBV4-1	ASSHGLAGGPTGELF
.	TRBJ2-7	15	.	TRBV29-1	SVESRWTEGPPYEQY
.	TRBJ2-1	12	TRBD2	TRBV6-2/TRBV6-3	ASSLAGGPDEQF
.	TRBJ2-7	13	TRBD1	TRBV7-2	ASSSMPGGSSEQY
few	TRBJ2-1	14	.	TRBV18	ASSPLAPSSYNEQF
.	TRBJ2-5	14	TRBD2	TRBV19	ASSTRSGRYQETQY
once	TRBJ1-6	14	.	TRBV27	ASSLPPAGLDSPLH
.	TRBJ2-1	12	TRBD1	TRBV18	ASSQQGAVNEQF
.	TRBJ2-5	13	TRBD2	TRBV7-2	ASSRAGEPQETQY
.	TRBJ2-7	11	.	TRBV2	ASSEEGWGEQY
once	TRBJ2-1	13	TRBD1	TRBV29-1	STRDSFPSYNEQF
.	TRBJ2-7	12	.	TRBV6-5	ASSFQGSAYEQY
.	TRBJ2-1	13	.	TRBV10-2	ASSDQGRSYNEQF
.	TRBJ1-2	13	.	TRBV7-9	ASSLRAQGFDGYT
.	TRBJ2-1	15	.	TRBV6-7	ASRGRRDRTFGDEQF
.	TRBJ2-1	11	.	TRBV19	ASSIFGGNEQF